This entry lists 19 T cell receptor beta chains sequenced from one sample in a study of control samples from healthy donors and cancer patients. Clones were read by immunoSEQ multiplex PCR, and TCRdb kept only the in-frame ones, dropping some. The sample consists of about 130,000 clones, roughly 91% of them appearing once. Sequencing input: PBMCs. These TCRs come from a man aged 45-60 years with head and neck cancer.

The rearrangement joins TRBV23-1 to TRBJ1-5; no reliable D call. TRBV23-1 is an ORF for which the function is uncertain. The CDR3 is made up of 17 amino acids. The V and J ends lost 4 bases and 0 bases respectively, with 16 bases between them. CDR3 in amino acids: CASSPSGTVDSNQPQHF. CDR3 bases: TGCGCCAGCAGTCCCTCCGGAACAGTAGATAGCAATCAGCCCCAGCATTTT.

In its sample, this clone was seen a few times. The V gene is TRBV24-1, the J gene TRBJ2-7; TRBD1 agrees at 8 bases. The CDR3 runs to 15 residues. The germline V gene has CDR1 KGHDR and CDR2 SFDVKD. J was trimmed by 5 bases and V by 1 base; bases with no gene match: 6. CDR3 in DNA: TGTGCCACCAGTGATTTCCGGACAGGGAAGGACGAGCAGTACTTC. Translation: CATSDFRTGKDEQYF.

This chain joins TRBV2 and TRBJ2-5; 8 bases fit TRBD1. This CDR3 is 15 amino acids long. Trimming took 6 bases from V and 1 from J; bases not matched to a gene: 7. Germline CDR1 is SNHLY and CDR2 is FYNNEI. The CDR3 loop is CASSGQGTGQETQYF. The CDR3 bases are TGTGCCAGCAGCGGGCAAGGGACAGGCCAAGAGACCCAGTACTTC.

V is TRBV3-1 (or the pseudogene TRBV3-2) and J is TRBJ1-5; D not certain. The germline V gene has CDR1 LGHDT and CDR2 YNNKEL (reference sequence). Trimming removed 8 bases at V and 0 bases at J, with 11 bases between. This CDR3 spans 14 amino acids. DNA for the CDR3: TGTGCCAGCGGTCCACTCTATAGCAATCAGCCCCAGCATTTT. This sequence encodes CASGPLYSNQPQHF.

There are many counts of this clone. This chain connects TRBV6-5 to TRBJ2-6; no clear D. V shed 6 bases and J shed 0 bases, with 9 bases lying between them. CDR1 and CDR2 (germline): MNHEY, SVGAGI. The CDR3 sequence is 15 residues long. CDR3 bases: TGTGCCAGCAGCCTGAAATCCTCTGGGGCCAACGTCCTGACTTTC. Protein sequence: CASSLKSSGANVLTF.

The chain's CDR3 is CASTIGGTIQPAFF. For the CDR3, the DNA is TGTGCCAGTACCATAGGAGGGACTATCCAACCCGCTTTCTTT. The rearrangement links TRBV19 to TRBJ1-1; D is possibly TRBD1 (5 bases). This CDR3 is 14 amino acids long. The V and J ends lost 7 bases and 11 bases respectively, with 23 bases between them. Germline V gene lookup returns CDR1 LNHDA and CDR2 SQIVND (reference sequence).

The V call is TRBV7-2, the J call TRBJ1-1, with D unresolved. Deletions cut 5 bases from V and 0 bases from J, with 13 bases between. There are 15 residues in the CDR3. CDR1 and CDR2 (germline): SGHTA, FQGNSA. CDR3 residues: CASSPRGGLNTEAFF. The CDR3 DNA reads as TGTGCCAGCAGCCCCCGTGGAGGGCTGAACACTGAAGCTTTCTTT.

The chain recombines TRBV14 with TRBJ1-2; D uncertain. CDR1 and CDR2 from the germline V gene are SGHDN and FVKESK. Trimming removed 1 base from V and 4 bases from J, with 13 bases in between. This CDR3 spans 15 amino acids. The DNA of the CDR3 is TGTGCCAGCAGCCAAGTCCCGGATTTCCGCTATGGCTACACCTTC. Protein sequence: CASSQVPDFRYGYTF.

V is TRBV15 and J is TRBJ2-5, with D perhaps TRBD1 (6 bases). V was shortened by 0 bases and J by 5 bases, with 10 bases between the two germline ends. CDR1 is LNHNV, CDR2 YYDKDF, per germline (reference sequence). The CDR3 has 14 amino acids. The CDR3 coding sequence is TGTGCCACCAGCAGAGAGGGACACAGCGAGACCCAGTACTTC. Encoded protein: CATSREGHSETQYF.

This clone was seen once. V gene TRBV14 combines with J gene TRBJ1-1; D uncertain. Between the trimmed V and J ends, which lost 1 base and 1 base, there was a span of 4 bases. The CDR3 has 13 residues. CDR1 is SGHDN and CDR2 is FVKESK in the germline V gene. The CDR3 region is CASSQVRNTEAFF. DNA for the CDR3: TGTGCCAGCAGCCAAGTTAGGAACACTGAAGCTTTCTTT.

The chain combines TRBV19 with TRBJ2-1; 7 bases map to TRBD2. Germline V CDR1 and CDR2: LNHDA, SQIVND (reference sequence). The V gene end was trimmed by 3 bases and the J gene end by 9 bases; junction bases not matched to a gene: 8. The CDR3 runs to 14 residues. The chain's CDR3 is CASSIAGVWGEQFF. DNA for the CDR3: TGTGCCAGTAGTATCGCGGGAGTCTGGGGTGAGCAGTTCTTC.

The chain carries TRBV6-5 and TRBJ1-4, with TRBD1 identical over 7 bases. CDR1 MNHEY and CDR2 SVGAGI come from the germline V gene. Losses at the gene ends were 6 bases for V and 0 bases for J; bases not matched to a gene: 4. CDR3 length: 15 amino acids. This CDR3 reads CASSWGQSTNEKLFF. The DNA of the CDR3 is TGTGCCAGCAGCTGGGGACAGTCAACTAATGAAAAACTGTTTTTT.

This clone has a single count. This chain uses TRBV15 with TRBJ1-2; D is uncertain. With 8 bases removed from V and 3 bases from J, the gap between germline ends came to 13 bases. Germline V gene lookup returns CDR1 LNHNV and CDR2 YYDKDF (reference sequence). The CDR3 consists of 13 residues. The CDR3 nucleotides read TGTGCCACCTTTGGCCCGCCGGACTATGGCTACACCTTC. Protein sequence: CATFGPPDYGYTF.

J is TRBJ1-1 and V is TRBV5-1; unclear D gene. The CDR3 covers 14 residues. Per the germline V gene, CDR1 is SGHRS and CDR2 is YFSETQ. Trimming removed 1 base at V and 3 bases at J, with 10 bases between. The CDR3 nucleotides read TGCGCCAGCAGCTTGCAGTTCCGGGACACTGAAGCTTTCTTT. This sequence encodes CASSLQFRDTEAFF. Variable domain in full (rest from reference TRBV5-1 and TRBJ1-1): KAGVTQTPRYLIKTRGQQVTLSCSPISGHRSVSWYQQTPGQGLQFLFEYFSETQRNKGNFPGRFSGRQFSNSRSEMNVSTLELGDSALYLCASSLQFRDTEAFFGQGTRLTVV.

This chain links TRBV5-5 with TRBJ1-6, with a possible D match to TRBD1 (6 bases). This CDR3 region has 13 residues. V lost 2 bases and J 8 bases, leaving 8 bases between the germline ends. CDR1 is SGHKS and CDR2 is YYEKEE in the germline V gene (reference sequence). The CDR3 nucleotides are TGTGCCAGCAGCTTAAGGGGGGATTCACCCCTCCACTTT. Protein: CASSLRGDSPLHF.

The gene calls are TRBV6-5 and TRBJ2-7; TRBD1 aligns across 9 bases. The CDR3 extends over 15 amino acids. The V segment lost 7 bases and the J segment 1 base; nucleotides outside the gene matches: 8. Germline loops: CDR1 MNHEY, CDR2 SVGAGI. The CDR3, as DNA: TGTGCCAGCACCAAATACGGGACAGGGTCCTACGAGCAGTACTTC. Its translation: CASTKYGTGSYEQYF.

The rearrangement links TRBV30 to TRBJ1-6, with D perhaps matching TRBD1 (5 bases). With 3 bases removed from V and 9 bases from J, the gap between germline ends came to 24 bases. CDR3 length: 17 residues. Germline V lookup: CDR1 GTSNPN, CDR2 SVGIG (reference sequence). In DNA form, the CDR3 reads TGTGCCTGGAGGCGGCCCCGCCGAGCCAACCAGGGTTCACCCCTCCACTTT. Residues: CAWRRPRRANQGSPLHF. The full variable domain, rest sourced from reference TRBV30 and TRBJ1-6, is SQTIHQWPATLVQPVGSPLSLECTVEGTSNPNLYWYRQAAGRGLQLLFYSVGIGQISSEVPQNLSASRPQDRQFILSSKKLLLSDSGFYLCAWRRPRRANQGSPLHFGNGTRLTVT.

This chain links TRBV5-4 with TRBJ2-7; the match to TRBD2 covers 8 bases. The trim removed 0 bases at V and 6 bases at J, leaving 8 bases unmatched. This CDR3 contains 15 residues. In germline, CDR1 is SGHNT, CDR2 YYREEE (reference sequence). CDR3 DNA sequence: TGTGCCAGCAGCTTGGGGACTAGCACGCTCGTCGAGCAGTACTTC. This translates into CASSLGTSTLVEQYF.

This clone was found once. This CDR3 is CASSLATNYGYTF. The CDR3 nucleotides are TGCGCCAGCAGCTTGGCCACTAACTATGGCTACACCTTC. The rearrangement links TRBV5-1 to TRBJ1-2; D gene uncertain. This CDR3 contains 13 residues. Per germline, CDR1 SGHRS and CDR2 YFSETQ. The V end lost 0 bases, the J end lost 0 bases, and 3 bases lay between the germline ends.